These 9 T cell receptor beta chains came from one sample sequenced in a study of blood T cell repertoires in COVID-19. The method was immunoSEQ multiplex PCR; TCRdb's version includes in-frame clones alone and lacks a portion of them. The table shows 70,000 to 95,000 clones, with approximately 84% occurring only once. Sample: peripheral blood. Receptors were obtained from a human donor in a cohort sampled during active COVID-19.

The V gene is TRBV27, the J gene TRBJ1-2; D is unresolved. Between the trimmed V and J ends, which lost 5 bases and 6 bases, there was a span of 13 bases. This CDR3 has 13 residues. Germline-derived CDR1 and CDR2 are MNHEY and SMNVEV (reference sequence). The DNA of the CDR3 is TGTGCCAGCAGTAACGGGGATTTTGATGGCTACACCTTC. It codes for CASSNGDFDGYTF.

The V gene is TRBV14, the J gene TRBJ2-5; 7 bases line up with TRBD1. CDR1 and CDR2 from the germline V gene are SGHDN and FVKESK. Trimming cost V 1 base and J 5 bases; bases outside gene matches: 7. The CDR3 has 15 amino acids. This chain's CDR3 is CASSQGGGPGETQYF. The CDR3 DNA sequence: TGTGCCAGCAGCCAAGGAGGGGGCCCTGGGGAGACCCAGTACTTC.

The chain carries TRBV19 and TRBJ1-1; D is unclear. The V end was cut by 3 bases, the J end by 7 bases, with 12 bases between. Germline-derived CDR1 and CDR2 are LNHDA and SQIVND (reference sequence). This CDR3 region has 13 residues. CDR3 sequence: CASSMVSGFEAFF. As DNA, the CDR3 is TGTGCCAGTAGTATGGTAAGCGGGTTTGAAGCTTTCTTT. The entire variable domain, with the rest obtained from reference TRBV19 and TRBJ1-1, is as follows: DGGITQSPKYLFRKEGQNVTLSCEQNLNHDAMYWYRQDPGQGLRLIYYSQIVNDFQKGDIAEGYSVSREKKESFPLTVTSAQKNPTAFYLCASSMVSGFEAFFGQGTRLTVV.

CDR3 loop: CASRGTGRSEAFF. In DNA, the CDR3 is TGTGCCAGCAGAGGGACAGGGAGGTCTGAAGCTTTCTTT. The V gene is TRBV2, the J gene TRBJ1-1, with TRBD1 matching 9 bases. The CDR3 has 13 residues. J lost 6 bases, V lost 6 bases, and 5 bases had no gene match. Germline V gene data show CDR1 as SNHLY and CDR2 as FYNNEI.

The chain's CDR3 is CASSYSTVNTGELFF. Here the CDR3 DNA reads TGTGCCAGCAGTTACTCCACTGTCAACACCGGGGAGCTGTTTTTT. The J gene is TRBJ2-2, the V gene TRBV6-5; D gene uncertain. Looked up from germline, CDR1 is MNHEY and CDR2 is SVGAGI. V lost 0 bases and J 2 bases, leaving 7 bases between the germline ends. The CDR3 sequence is 15 residues long.

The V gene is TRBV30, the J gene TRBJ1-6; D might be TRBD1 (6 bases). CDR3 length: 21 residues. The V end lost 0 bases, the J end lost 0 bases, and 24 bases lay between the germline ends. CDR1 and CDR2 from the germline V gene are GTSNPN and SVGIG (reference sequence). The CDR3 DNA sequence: TGTGCCTGGAGTGTACGGGGATTGGGGACAAACAGGAGCTCCTATAATTCACCCCTCCACTTT. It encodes CAWSVRGLGTNRSSYNSPLHF. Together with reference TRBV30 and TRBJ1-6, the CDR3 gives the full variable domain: SQTIHQWPATLVQPVGSPLSLECTVEGTSNPNLYWYRQAAGRGLQLLFYSVGIGQISSEVPQNLSASRPQDRQFILSSKKLLLSDSGFYLCAWSVRGLGTNRSSYNSPLHFGNGTRLTVT.

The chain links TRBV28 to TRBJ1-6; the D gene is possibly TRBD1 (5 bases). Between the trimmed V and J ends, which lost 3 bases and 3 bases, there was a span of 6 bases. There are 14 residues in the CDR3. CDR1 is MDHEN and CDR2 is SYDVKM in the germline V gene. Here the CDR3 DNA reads TGTGCCAGCAGTTTCGACAGCTATAATTCACCCCTCCACTTT. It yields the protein CASSFDSYNSPLHF.

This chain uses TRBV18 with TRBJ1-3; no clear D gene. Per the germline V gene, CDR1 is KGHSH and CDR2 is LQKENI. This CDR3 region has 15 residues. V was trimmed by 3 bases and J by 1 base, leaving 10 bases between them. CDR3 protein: CASSPMTGSGNTIYF. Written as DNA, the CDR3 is TGTGCCAGCTCACCGATGACTGGGTCTGGAAACACCATATATTTT.

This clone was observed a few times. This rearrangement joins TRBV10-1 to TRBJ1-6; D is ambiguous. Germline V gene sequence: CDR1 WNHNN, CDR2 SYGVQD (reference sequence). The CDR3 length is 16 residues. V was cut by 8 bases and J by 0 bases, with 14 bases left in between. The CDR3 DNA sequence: TGCGCCAGCTACGTGGCGGAGAGCTCCTATAATTCACCCCTCCACTTT. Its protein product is CASYVAESSYNSPLHF.